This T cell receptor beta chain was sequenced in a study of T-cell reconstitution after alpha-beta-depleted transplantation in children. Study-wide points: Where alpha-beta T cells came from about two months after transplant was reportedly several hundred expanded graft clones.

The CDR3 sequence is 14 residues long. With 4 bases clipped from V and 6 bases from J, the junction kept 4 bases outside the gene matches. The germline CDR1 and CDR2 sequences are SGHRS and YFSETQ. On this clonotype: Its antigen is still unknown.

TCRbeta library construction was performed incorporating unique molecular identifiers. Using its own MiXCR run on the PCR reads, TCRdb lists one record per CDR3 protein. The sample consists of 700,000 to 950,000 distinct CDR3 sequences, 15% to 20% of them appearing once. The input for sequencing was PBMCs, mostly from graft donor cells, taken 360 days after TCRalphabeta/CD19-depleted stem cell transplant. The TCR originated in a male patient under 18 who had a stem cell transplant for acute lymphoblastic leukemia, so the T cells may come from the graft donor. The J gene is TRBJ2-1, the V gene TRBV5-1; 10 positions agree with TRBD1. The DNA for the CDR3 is TGCGCCAGCAGCCCGGGACAGGGGAGCAATGAGCAGTTCTTC. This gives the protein CASSPGQGSNEQFF.